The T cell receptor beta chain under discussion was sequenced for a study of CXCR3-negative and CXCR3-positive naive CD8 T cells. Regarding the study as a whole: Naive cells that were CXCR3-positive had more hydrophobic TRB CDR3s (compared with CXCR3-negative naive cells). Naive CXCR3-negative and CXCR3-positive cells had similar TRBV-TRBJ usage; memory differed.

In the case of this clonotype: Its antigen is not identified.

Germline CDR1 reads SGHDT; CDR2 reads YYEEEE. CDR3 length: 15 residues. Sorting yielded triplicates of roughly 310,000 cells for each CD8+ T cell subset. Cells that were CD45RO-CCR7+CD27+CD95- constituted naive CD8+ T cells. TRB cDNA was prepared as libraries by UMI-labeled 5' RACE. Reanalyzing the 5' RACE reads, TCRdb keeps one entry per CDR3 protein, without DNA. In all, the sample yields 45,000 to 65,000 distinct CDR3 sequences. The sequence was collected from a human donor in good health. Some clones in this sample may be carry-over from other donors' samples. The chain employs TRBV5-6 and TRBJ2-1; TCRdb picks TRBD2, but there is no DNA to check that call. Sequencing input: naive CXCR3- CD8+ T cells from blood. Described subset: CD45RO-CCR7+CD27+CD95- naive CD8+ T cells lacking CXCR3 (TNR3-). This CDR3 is CASSLGLAGVYEQFF.